Detailed here is one TCR beta chain. The antigen remains undetermined. V was clipped by 4 bases and J by 3 bases; unmatched bases: 6. The CDR3 spans 14 residues. The germline CDR1 and CDR2 sequences are SGHRS and YFSETQ. Method: immunoSEQ multiplex PCR; TCRdb's copy keeps in-frame clones and lacks some. This table has 77,000 or so clones, 88% appearing once. This record comes from a study of OX40 agonist ivuxolimab in advanced cancers. Study-wide results and caveats: Partly responding patients at 0.1-3.0 mg/kg showed some of the smallest clonal expansion.

This receptor was taken from an adult with an advanced solid tumor such as melanoma, head and neck, liver or kidney cancer. The chain joins TRBV5-1 to TRBJ1-1; 7 nucleotides agree with TRBD1. The starting material was CD4+ or CD8+ T cells sorted from blood, obtained in a trial of the OX40 agonist ivuxolimab. CDR3 loop: CASSEGAIYTEAFF. CDR3 sequence (DNA): TGCGCCAGCAGCGAGGGGGCTATCTACACTGAAGCTTTCTTT.